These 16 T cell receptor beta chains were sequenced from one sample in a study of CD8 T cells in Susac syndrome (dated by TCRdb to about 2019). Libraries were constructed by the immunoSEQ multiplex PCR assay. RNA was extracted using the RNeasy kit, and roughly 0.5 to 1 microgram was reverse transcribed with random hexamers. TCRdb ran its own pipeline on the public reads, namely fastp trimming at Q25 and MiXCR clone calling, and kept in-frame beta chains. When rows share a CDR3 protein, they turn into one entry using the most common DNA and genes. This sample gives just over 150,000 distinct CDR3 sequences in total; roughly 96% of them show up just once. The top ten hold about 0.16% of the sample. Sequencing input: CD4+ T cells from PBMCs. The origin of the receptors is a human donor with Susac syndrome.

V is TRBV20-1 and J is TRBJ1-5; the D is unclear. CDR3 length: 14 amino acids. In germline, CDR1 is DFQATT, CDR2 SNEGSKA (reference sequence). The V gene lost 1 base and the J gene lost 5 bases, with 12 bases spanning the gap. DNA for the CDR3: TGCAGTGCTAGAGCCACACAAAAATATCAGCCCCAGCATTTT. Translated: CSARATQKYQPQHF.

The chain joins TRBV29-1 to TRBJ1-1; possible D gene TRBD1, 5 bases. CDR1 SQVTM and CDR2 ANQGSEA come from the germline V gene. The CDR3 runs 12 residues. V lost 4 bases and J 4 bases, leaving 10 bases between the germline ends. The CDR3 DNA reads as TGCAGCGTTGTGGGGGGGATCACTGAAGCTTTCTTT. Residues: CSVVGGITEAFF.

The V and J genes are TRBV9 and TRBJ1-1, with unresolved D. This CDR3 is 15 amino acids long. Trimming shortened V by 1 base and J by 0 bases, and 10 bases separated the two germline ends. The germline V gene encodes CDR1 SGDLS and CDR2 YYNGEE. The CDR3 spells CASSVKEVMNTEAFF. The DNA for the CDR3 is TGTGCCAGCAGCGTAAAGGAGGTTATGAACACTGAAGCTTTCTTT. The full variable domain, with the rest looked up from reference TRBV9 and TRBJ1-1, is DSGVTQTPKHLITATGQRVTLRCSPRSGDLSVYWYQQSLDQGLQFLIQYYNGEERAKGNILERFSAQQFPDLHSELNLSSLELGDSALYFCASSVKEVMNTEAFFGQGTRLTVV.

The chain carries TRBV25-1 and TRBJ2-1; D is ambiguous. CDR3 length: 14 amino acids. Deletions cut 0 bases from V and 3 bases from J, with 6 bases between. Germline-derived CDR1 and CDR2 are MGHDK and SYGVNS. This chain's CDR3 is CASSEYGGYNEQFF. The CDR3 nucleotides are TGTGCCAGCAGTGAATACGGCGGCTACAATGAGCAGTTCTTC.

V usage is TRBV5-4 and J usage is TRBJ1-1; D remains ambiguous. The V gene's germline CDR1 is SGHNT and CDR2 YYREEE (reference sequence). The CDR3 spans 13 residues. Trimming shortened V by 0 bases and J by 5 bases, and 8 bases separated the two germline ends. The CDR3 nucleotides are TGTGCCAGCAGCTTGGACGGGGTGACTGAAGCTTTCTTT. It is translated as CASSLDGVTEAFF.

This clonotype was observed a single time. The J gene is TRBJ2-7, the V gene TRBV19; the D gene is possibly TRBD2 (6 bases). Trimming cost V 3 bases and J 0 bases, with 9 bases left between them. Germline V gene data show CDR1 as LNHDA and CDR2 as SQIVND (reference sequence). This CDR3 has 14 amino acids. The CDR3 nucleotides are TGTGCCAGTAGTATGCGGGGTTTCTCCTACGAGCAGTACTTC. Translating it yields CASSMRGFSYEQYF. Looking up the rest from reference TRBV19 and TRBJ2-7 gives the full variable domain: DGGITQSPKYLFRKEGQNVTLSCEQNLNHDAMYWYRQDPGQGLRLIYYSQIVNDFQKGDIAEGYSVSREKKESFPLTVTSAQKNPTAFYLCASSMRGFSYEQYFGPGTRLTVT.

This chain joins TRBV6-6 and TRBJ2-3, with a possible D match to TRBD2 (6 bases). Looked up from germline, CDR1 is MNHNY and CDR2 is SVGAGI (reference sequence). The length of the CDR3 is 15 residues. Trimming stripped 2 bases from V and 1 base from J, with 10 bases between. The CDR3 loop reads CASSYVPSGTDTQYF. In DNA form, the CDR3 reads TGTGCCAGCAGTTACGTCCCTAGCGGCACAGATACGCAGTATTTT.

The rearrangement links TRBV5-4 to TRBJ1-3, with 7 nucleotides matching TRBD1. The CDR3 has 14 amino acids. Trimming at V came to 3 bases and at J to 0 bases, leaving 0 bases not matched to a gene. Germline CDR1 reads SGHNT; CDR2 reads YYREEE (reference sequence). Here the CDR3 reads CASSWDSSGNTIYF. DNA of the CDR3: TGTGCCAGCAGCTGGGACAGCTCTGGAAACACCATATATTTT. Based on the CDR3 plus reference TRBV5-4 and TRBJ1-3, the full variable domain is ETGVTQSPTHLIKTRGQQVTLRCSSQSGHNTVSWYQQALGQGPQFIFQYYREEENGRGNFPPRFSGLQFPNYSSELNVNALELDDSALYLCASSWDSSGNTIYFGEGSWLTVV.

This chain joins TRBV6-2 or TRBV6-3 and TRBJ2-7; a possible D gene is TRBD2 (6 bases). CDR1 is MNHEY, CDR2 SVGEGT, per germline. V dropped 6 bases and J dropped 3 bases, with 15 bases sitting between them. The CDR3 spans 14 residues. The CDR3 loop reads CASSFGGLSYEQYF. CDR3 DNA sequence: TGTGCCAGCAGCTTCGGAGGGCTGAGCTACGAGCAGTACTTC.

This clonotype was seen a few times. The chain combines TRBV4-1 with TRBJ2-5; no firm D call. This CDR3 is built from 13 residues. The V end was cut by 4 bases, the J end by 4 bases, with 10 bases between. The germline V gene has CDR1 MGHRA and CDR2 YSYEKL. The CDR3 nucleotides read TGCGCCAGCAGCCTAGGAGACCGAGAGACCCAGTACTTC. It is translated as CASSLGDRETQYF.

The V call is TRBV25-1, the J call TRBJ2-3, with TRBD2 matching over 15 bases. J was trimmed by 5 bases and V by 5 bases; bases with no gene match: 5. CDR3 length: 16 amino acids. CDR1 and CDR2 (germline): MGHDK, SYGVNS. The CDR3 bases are TGTGCCAGCAGTTCGGGACTAGCGGGGGGCAGAGATACGCAGTATTTT. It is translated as CASSSGLAGGRDTQYF.

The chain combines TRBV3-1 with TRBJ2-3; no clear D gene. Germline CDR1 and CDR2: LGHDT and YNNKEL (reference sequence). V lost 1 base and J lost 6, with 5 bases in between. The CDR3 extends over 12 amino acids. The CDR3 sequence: CASSQGIDTQYF. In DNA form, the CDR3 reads TGTGCCAGCAGCCAAGGAATTGATACGCAGTATTTT.

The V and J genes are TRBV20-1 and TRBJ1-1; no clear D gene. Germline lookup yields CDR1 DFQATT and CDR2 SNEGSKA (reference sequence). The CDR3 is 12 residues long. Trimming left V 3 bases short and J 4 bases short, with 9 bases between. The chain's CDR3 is CSASVGSTEAFF. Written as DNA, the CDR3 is TGCAGTGCTAGTGTGGGTAGCACTGAAGCTTTCTTT.

This chain's CDR3 is CASTQKETQYF. CDR3 nucleotides: TGCGCCAGCACCCAAAAAGAGACCCAGTACTTC. The chain recombines TRBV5-1 with TRBJ2-5, with D unresolved. This CDR3 is built from 11 residues. Germline V gene lookup returns CDR1 SGHRS and CDR2 YFSETQ. Trimming left V 6 bases short and J 3 bases short, with 6 bases between.

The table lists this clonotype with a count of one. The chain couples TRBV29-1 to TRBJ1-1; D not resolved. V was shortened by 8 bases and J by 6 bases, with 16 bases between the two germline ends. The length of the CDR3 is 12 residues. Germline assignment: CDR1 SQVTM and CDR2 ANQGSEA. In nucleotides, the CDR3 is TGCAGCTCCACTCCAAGCACAGCTGAAGCTTTCTTT. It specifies CSSTPSTAEAFF.

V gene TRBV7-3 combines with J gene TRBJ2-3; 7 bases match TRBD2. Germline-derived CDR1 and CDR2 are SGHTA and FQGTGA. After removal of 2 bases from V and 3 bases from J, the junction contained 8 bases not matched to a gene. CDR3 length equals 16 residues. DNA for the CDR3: TGTGCCAGCAGCTTATCCAGCGGGGTTTTAACAGATACGCAGTATTTT. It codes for CASSLSSGVLTDTQYF.